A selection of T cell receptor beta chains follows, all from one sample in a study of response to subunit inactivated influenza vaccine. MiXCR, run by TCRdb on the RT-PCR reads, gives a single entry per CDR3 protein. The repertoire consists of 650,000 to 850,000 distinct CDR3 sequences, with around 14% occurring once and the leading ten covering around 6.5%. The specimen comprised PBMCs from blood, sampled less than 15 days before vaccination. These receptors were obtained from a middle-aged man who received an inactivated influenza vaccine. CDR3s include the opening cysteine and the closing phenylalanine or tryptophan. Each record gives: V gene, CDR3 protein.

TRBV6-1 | CASAKGTGAFNEQFF
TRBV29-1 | CSVGWVQAAEAFF
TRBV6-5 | CASSYSQGLDGYTF
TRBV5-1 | CASSLQEITDTQYF
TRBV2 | CASGKLAGYNEQFF
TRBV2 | CASSELPGTGGYEQYF
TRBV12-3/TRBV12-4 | CASSIRGTDTQYF
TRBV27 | CASAGGRNSYNEQFF
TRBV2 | CASRRGDRPRDGYTF
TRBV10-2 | CASRAQGLGTQYF
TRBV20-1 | CSARTSLAGDSSGELFF
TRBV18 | CASSSSGSGTYEQYF
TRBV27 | CASSSAKATNEKLFF
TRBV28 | CASSLFPGATYNEQFF